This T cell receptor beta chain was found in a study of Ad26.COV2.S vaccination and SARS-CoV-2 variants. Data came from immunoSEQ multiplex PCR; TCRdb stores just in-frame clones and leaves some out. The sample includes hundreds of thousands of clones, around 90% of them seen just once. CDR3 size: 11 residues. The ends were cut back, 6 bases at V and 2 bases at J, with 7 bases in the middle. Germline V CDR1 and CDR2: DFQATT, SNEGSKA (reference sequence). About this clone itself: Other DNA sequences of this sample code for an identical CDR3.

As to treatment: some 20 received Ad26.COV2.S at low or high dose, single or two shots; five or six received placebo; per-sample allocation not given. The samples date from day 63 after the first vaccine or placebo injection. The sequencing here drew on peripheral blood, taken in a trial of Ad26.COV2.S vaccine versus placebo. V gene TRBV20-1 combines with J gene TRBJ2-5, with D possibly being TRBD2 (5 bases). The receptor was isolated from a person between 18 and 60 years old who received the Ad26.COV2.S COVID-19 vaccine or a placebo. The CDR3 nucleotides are TGCAGTGCCAGCGGTCAAGAGACCCAGTACTTC. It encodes CSASGQETQYF.